The TCR beta chain under discussion was sequenced for a study of blood T cell repertoires in COVID-19. Assay: immunoSEQ multiplex PCR; the TCRdb copy retains only in-frame clones and omits some. Counted here are 350,000 to 550,000 clones, roughly 91% occurring once; the ten biggest clones make up roughly 4%. Per the germline V gene, CDR1 is MDHEN and CDR2 is SYDVKM. V shed 7 bases and J 2 bases; nucleotides not matched to a gene: 7. This CDR3 region has 14 residues. This chain joins TRBV28 and TRBJ2-7; 8 bases map to TRBD1. Input material: peripheral blood. The TCR was taken from a young woman with acute or convalescent COVID-19. This CDR3 is CASTLDRGPYEQYF. The CDR3 region has the DNA TGTGCCAGCACCCTTGACAGGGGTCCCTACGAGCAGTACTTC. Combining the CDR3 with reference TRBV28 and TRBJ2-7 gives the whole variable domain DVKVTQSSRYLVKRTGEKVFLECVQDMDHENMFWYRQDPGLGLRLIYFSYDVKMKEKGDIPEGYSVSREKKERFSLILESASTNQTSMYLCASTLDRGPYEQYFGPGTRLTVT.